This TCR beta chain is from a study of OX40 agonist ivuxolimab in advanced cancers. Across the study: Ivuxolimab, an antibody acting as an agonist of OX40 (CD134), was used to treat patients. A partial response was reached by three patients: one with hepatocellular carcinoma and two with cutaneous melanoma. General observations from the study: Both blood CD4+ and CD8+ T cells showed clonal growth by week 6 at 0.1 to 3.0 mg/kg.

Systemic immunosuppression or a history of autoimmune disease excluded patients. Germline CDR1 is GTSNPN and CDR2 is SVGIG (reference sequence). The V end lost 3 bases, the J end lost 6 bases, and 11 bases lay between the germline ends. This CDR3 is 13 amino acids long. Sequencing was performed with immunoSEQ multiplex PCR; in TCRdb, only in-frame clones are kept and a portion is missing. The profile shows 65,000 to 90,000 clones, 80% to 90% of them singletons. Comments on this clone: Its antigen is as yet unknown.

This clonotype was obtained from an adult with an advanced solid tumor such as melanoma, head and neck, liver or kidney cancer. The sample in question was CD4+ or CD8+ T cells sorted from blood, obtained in a trial of the OX40 agonist ivuxolimab. This chain links TRBV30 with TRBJ1-4, with a weak D call TRBD1 (5 bases). The CDR3 reads CAWSWGGDEKLFF. DNA for the CDR3: TGTGCCTGGAGCTGGGGCGGCGATGAAAAACTGTTTTTT.